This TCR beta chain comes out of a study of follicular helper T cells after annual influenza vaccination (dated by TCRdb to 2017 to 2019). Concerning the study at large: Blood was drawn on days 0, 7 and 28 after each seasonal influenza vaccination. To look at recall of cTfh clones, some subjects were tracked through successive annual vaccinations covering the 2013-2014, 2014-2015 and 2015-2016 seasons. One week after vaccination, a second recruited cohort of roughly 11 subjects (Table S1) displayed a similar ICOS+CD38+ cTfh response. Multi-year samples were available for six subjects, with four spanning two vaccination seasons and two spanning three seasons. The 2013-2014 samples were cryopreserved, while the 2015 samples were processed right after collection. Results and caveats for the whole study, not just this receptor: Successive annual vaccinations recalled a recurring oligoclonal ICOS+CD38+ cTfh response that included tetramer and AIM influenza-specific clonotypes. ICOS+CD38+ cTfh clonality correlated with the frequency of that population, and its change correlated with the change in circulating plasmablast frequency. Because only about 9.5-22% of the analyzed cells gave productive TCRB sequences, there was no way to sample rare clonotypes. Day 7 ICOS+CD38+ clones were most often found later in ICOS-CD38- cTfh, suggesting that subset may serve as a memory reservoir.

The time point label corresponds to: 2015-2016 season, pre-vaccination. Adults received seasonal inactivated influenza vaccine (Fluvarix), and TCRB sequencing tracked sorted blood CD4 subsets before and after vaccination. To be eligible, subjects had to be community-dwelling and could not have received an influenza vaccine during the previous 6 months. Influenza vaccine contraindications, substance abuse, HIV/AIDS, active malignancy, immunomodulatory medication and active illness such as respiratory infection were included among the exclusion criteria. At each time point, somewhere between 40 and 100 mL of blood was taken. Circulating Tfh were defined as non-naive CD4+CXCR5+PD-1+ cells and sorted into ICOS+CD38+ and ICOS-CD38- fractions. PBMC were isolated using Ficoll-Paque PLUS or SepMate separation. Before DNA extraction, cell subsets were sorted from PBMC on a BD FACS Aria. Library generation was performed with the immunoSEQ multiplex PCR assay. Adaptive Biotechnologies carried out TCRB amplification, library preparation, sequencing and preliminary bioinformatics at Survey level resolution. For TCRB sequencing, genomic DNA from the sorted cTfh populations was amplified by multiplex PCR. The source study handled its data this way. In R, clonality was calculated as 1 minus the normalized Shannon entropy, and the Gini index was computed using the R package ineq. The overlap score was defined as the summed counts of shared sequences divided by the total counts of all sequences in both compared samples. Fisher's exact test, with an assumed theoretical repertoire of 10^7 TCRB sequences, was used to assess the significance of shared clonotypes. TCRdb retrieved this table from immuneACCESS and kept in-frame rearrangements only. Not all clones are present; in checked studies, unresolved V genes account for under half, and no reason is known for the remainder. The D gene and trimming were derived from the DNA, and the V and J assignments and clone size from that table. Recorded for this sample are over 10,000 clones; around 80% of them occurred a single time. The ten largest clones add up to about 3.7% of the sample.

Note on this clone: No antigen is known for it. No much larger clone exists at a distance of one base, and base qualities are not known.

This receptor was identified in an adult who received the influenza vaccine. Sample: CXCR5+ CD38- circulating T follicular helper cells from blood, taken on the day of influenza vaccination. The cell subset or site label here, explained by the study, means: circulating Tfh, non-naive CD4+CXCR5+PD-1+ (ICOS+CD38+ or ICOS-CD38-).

CDR3 loop: CASADYEQYF. The DNA sequence reads TGTGCCAGCGCCGACTACGAGCAGTACTTC. The chain couples TRBV2 to TRBJ2-7, with the D gene not confidently named. CDR1 and CDR2, looked up from the germline V gene, are SNHLY and FYNNEI. From cysteine to phenylalanine, the CDR3 is 10 amino acids long. Kept here is only the CDR3 DNA, which spans 30 bases and is read in frame from base 1. V loses 8 bases of germline sequence and J loses 3 bases, and the interval between the two ends is 5 bases.